This T cell receptor (beta chain) was identified during a study of response to subunit inactivated influenza vaccine. Each CDR3 protein gets one entry after TCRdb re-called the RT-PCR reads with MiXCR. The sample lists some 600,000 distinct CDR3 sequences; around 15% were seen once. The CDR3 runs to 16 residues. Germline V gene lookup returns CDR1 MDHEN and CDR2 SYDVKM. J was trimmed by 2 bases and V by 4 bases; bases with no gene match: 11. This clonotype was counted between two and nine times. The antigen is not known. Study-wide findings and caveats: Authors suggested each seasonal influenza vaccination recruits few new T cells.

The source is a man aged 50 or older who received an inactivated influenza vaccine. This chain links TRBV28 with TRBJ2-7; 7 bases align to TRBD1. Sequenced material: PBMCs from blood, taken 14 to 15 days before vaccination. The CDR3, as DNA: TGTGCCAGCAGTTGGGGATCCTGGGACAGAGCCTACGAGCAGTACTTC. It specifies CASSWGSWDRAYEQYF.